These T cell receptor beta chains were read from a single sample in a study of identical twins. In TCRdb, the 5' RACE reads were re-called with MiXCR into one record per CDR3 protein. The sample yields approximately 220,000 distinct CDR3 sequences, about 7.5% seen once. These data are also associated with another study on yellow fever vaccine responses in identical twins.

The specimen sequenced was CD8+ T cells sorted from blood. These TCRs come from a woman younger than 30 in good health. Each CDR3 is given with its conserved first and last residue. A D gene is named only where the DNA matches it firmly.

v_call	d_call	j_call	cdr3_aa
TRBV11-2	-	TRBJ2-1	CASSPYPQSHNEQFF
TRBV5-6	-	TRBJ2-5	CASSPEVQETQYF
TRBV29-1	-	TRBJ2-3	CSVEVDPDTQYF
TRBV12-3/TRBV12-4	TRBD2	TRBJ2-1	CASSEIAGTSVGNEQFF
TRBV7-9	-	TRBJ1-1	CASSGDGGTEAFF
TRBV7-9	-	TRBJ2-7	CASSLVAGYEQYF
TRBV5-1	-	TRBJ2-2	CASSPRRYRNTGELFF
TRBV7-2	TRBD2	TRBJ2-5	CASSSRLAGKETQYF
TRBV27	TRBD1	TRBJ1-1	CASKKTGYTEAFF
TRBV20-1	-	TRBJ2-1	CSASMRAAYNEQFF
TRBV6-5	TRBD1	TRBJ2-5	CASSSLPDRRQETQYF
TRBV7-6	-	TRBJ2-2	CASSLPPRETGELFF
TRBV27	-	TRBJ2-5	CASSLIVGETQYF
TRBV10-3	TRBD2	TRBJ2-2	CAISESRTSENTGELFF
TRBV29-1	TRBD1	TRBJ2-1	CSVDAKGQDSYNEQFF
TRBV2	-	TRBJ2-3	CASSECCSGTSTDTQYF
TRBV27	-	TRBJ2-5	CASKALALQETQYF
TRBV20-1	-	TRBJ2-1	CSARDINGNEQFF
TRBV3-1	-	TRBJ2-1	CASSTEGGIYNEQFF
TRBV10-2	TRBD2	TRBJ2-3	CASCGGGRDTQYF
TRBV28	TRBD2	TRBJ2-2	CASSIGLAGAGELFF
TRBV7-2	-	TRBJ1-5	CASGGGGRQPQHF
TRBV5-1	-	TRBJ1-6	CASSFSGRLTSSPLHF
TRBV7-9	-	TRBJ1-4	CASSAGEKLFF
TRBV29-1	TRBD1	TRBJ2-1	CSVEDRGDRANEQFF
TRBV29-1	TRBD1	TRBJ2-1	CSVEGGTGEYNEQFF
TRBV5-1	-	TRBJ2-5	CASSAKAGAAQETQYF
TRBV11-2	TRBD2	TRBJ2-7	CASSLISGPPASGRIYEQYF